This TCR beta chain was identified during a study of cytomegalovirus exposure and HLA in healthy donors. Study findings and constraints: When the data were analyzed later, several of the most significant clusters appeared to be linked to common viral pathogens. The classifier reportedly diagnosed cytomegalovirus status with high specificity and sensitivity.

With 60 Vbeta and 13 Jbeta primers, the PCR was carried out. Generated by immunoSEQ multiplex PCR, the TCRdb table keeps only in-frame clones and is missing some. This repertoire shows about 140,000 clones, more than 55% found once; its top ten account for 6.5%. The CDR3 has 16 residues. Germline V gene lookup returns CDR1 LGHNT and CDR2 FRNRAP. Unmatched junction bases numbered 8, after V lost 2 bases and J lost 5 bases. Details on this clone: Its antigen is undetermined.

Sequenced sample: PBMCs. The chain is built from TRBV12-5 and TRBJ1-4, with TRBD1 identical over 7 bases. The clonotype originates from a woman aged 60-75 years in good health and CMV-seronegative. As DNA, the CDR3 is TGTGCTAGTGGTTTGTCTAGACAGGGTTTCAATGAAAAACTGTTTTTT. It codes for CASGLSRQGFNEKLFF.